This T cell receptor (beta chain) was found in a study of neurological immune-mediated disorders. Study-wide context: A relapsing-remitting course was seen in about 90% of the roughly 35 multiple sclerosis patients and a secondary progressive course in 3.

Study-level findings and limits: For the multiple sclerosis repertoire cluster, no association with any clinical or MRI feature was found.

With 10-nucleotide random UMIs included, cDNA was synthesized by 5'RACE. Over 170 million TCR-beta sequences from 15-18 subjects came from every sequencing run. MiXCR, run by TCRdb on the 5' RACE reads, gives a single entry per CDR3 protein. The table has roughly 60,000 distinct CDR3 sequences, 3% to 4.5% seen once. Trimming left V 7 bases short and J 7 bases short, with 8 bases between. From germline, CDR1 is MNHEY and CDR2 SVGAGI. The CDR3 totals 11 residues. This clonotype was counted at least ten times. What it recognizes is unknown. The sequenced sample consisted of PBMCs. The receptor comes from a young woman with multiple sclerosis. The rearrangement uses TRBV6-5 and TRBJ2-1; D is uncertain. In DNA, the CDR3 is TGTGCCAGCAACCCGGTGAATGAGCAGTTCTTC. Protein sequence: CASNPVNEQFF.